The 28 T cell receptor beta chains in this list originate from one sample, sequenced in a study of Graves' ophthalmopathy and Graves' hyperthyroidism listed by TCRdb under 2018. Sequencing relied on an Illumina HiSeq 2000. TCR beta CDR3 regions were amplified from RNA transcripts for repertoire sequencing. HTBI primers and the Qiagen OneStep RT-PCR kit were used in a first-round RT-PCR, which was followed by a second-round multiplex PCR, size selection and purification. The public sequencing data were trimmed at Q25 with fastp and processed into clonotypes with MiXCR by TCRdb, which kept only in-frame beta chains. Identical CDR3 protein sequences are pooled into one entry, listed with their most common genes and DNA. This sample holds 300,000 to 500,000 distinct CDR3 sequences; roughly 14% were observed only once. The top ten hold 5.5% to 7% of the sample. Specimen: peripheral blood. These receptor sequences come from a woman under 30 with stable Graves' hyperthyroidism. Donor details come from another sample of the same person, matched by shared clones.

This clonotype was counted at least ten times. The J gene is TRBJ1-1, the V gene TRBV12-5; D is ambiguous. CDR3 length: 16 residues. V was cut by 0 bases and J by 8 bases, with 19 bases left in between. The germline gives CDR1 LGHNT, CDR2 FRNRAP. CDR3 loop: CASGLVLSSNPIEAFF. CDR3 DNA: TGTGCTAGTGGTTTGGTTTTATCGTCCAACCCAATCGAAGCTTTCTTT. The full variable domain, in which reference TRBV12-5 and TRBJ1-1 provide the parts outside the CDR3, is DARVTQTPRHKVTEMGQEVTMRCQPILGHNTVFWYRQTMMQGLELLAYFRNRAPLDDSGMPKDRFSAEMPDATLATLKIQPSEPRDSAVYFCASGLVLSSNPIEAFFGQGTRLTVV.

Written as DNA, the CDR3 is TGTGCCAGCAGTTACGAGGGTCGGGGAGAGACCCAGTACTTC. Its translation is CASSYEGRGETQYF. The chain links TRBV6-2 or TRBV6-3 to TRBJ2-5; D possibly corresponds to TRBD2 (5 bases). The V gene lost 2 bases and the J gene lost 4 bases, with 11 bases spanning the gap. In germline, CDR1 is MNHEY, CDR2 SVGEGT. The CDR3 extends over 14 amino acids.

This clonotype was seen many times. The chain joins TRBV20-1 to TRBJ1-1; the D gene is possibly TRBD1 (6 bases). Per germline, CDR1 DFQATT and CDR2 SNEGSKA (reference sequence). CDR3 length: 16 residues. V lost 6 bases and J lost 0, with 20 bases in between. The CDR3 DNA follows: TGCAGTGCCCCCGGGACACCATGGGAAATGAACACTGAAGCTTTCTTT. Translation: CSAPGTPWEMNTEAFF.

J is TRBJ2-4 and V is TRBV13, with D hard to call. Germline V gene sequence: CDR1 PRHDT, CDR2 FYEKMQ (reference sequence). The germline V and J ends were trimmed by 0 bases and 3 bases, with 9 bases remaining between them. This CDR3 is 15 amino acids long. CDR3 sequence: CASSLGGLGKNIQYF. In DNA form, the CDR3 reads TGTGCCAGCAGCTTAGGAGGGTTGGGCAAAAACATTCAGTACTTC.

This clonotype was counted at least ten times. The rearrangement uses TRBV28 and TRBJ2-5; tentatively, D is TRBD2 (6 bases). CDR1 and CDR2 from the germline V gene are MDHEN and SYDVKM. The length of the CDR3 is 15 residues. V was clipped by 6 bases and J by 4 bases, with 18 bases between them. The CDR3 region is CASRRGVSGGETQYF. DNA for the CDR3: TGTGCCAGCAGGAGAGGGGTTAGCGGTGGAGAGACCCAGTACTTC.

This clonotype was picked up a small number of times. The CDR3 region has the DNA TGTGCCAGTAGTAGCGAACCGGGACAGGGGGGAACTAACTATGGCTACACCTTC. Translated: CASSSEPGQGGTNYGYTF. The V gene is TRBV19, the J gene TRBJ1-2; 11 bases fit TRBD1. The V gene's germline CDR1 is LNHDA and CDR2 SQIVND (reference sequence). V lost 4 bases, J lost 0 bases, and 10 bases stayed unmatched. The CDR3 extends over 18 amino acids.

This clonotype was picked up many times. The genes are TRBV7-2 and TRBJ2-7, with TRBD1 identical over 7 bases. The CDR3 consists of 15 residues. V dropped 2 bases and J dropped 3; count of bases not matched to a gene: 7. Germline assignment: CDR1 SGHTA and CDR2 FQGNSA. This chain's CDR3 is CASSLNGQVHYEQYF. For the CDR3, the DNA is TGTGCCAGCAGCTTAAATGGACAGGTACACTACGAGCAGTACTTC.

This clonotype was counted many times. The chain is built from TRBV5-1 and TRBJ1-1, with no clear D. Germline loops: CDR1 SGHRS, CDR2 YFSETQ. Trimming cost V 0 bases and J 1 base, with 7 bases left between them. The CDR3 covers 14 residues. CDR3: CASSLGDTNTEAFF. DNA of the CDR3: TGCGCCAGCAGCTTGGGGGATACGAACACTGAAGCTTTCTTT.

This clonotype was seen ten or more times. This chain links TRBV9 with TRBJ1-1, with 8 bases identical to TRBD1. After removal of 0 bases from V and 1 base from J, the junction contained 5 bases not matched to a gene. CDR3 length: 16 residues. Germline CDR1 SGDLS, CDR2 YYNGEE. Here the CDR3 DNA reads TGTGCCAGCAGCGTAGCTACAGGGGGACCGAACACTGAAGCTTTCTTT. It translates to CASSVATGGPNTEAFF. The full variable domain, rest sourced from reference TRBV9 and TRBJ1-1, is DSGVTQTPKHLITATGQRVTLRCSPRSGDLSVYWYQQSLDQGLQFLIQYYNGEERAKGNILERFSAQQFPDLHSELNLSSLELGDSALYFCASSVATGGPNTEAFFGQGTRLTVV.

The chain combines TRBV24-1 with TRBJ2-5, with 9 bases fitting TRBD1. Losses at the gene ends were 4 bases for V and 4 bases for J; bases not matched to a gene: 3. Germline CDR1 KGHDR, CDR2 SFDVKD. This CDR3 contains 14 residues. The CDR3 DNA follows: TGTGCCACCAGTGAGGGACAGGGAACAGAGACCCAGTACTTC. Its protein product is CATSEGQGTETQYF.

This clonotype came up many times. This chain uses TRBV29-1 with TRBJ1-2; no definite D call. V lost 6 bases, J lost 4 bases, and 12 bases lay in between. CDR3 size: 12 residues. Looked up from germline, CDR1 is SQVTM and CDR2 is ANQGSEA. CDR3 loop: CSVALNSYGYTF. The CDR3 DNA sequence: TGCAGCGTGGCTCTCAATAGCTATGGCTACACCTTC. Full variable domain (outside the CDR3, taken from reference TRBV29-1 and TRBJ1-2): SAVISQKPSRDICQRGTSLTIQCQVDSQVTMMFWYRQQPGQSLTLIATANQGSEATYESGFVIDKFPISRPNLTFSTLTVSNMSPEDSSIYLCSVALNSYGYTFGSGTRLTVV.

The rearrangement links TRBV4-3 to TRBJ1-1; D gene uncertain. The V end lost 2 bases, the J end lost 4 bases, and 17 bases lay between the germline ends. This CDR3 region has 16 residues. Germline CDR1 and CDR2: LGHNA and YSLEER. CDR3 region: CASSQRREPVGTEAFF. DNA for the CDR3: TGCGCCAGCAGCCAAAGGCGTGAGCCAGTCGGCACTGAAGCTTTCTTT.

This clonotype was recorded at least ten times. The rearrangement uses TRBV6-1 and TRBJ1-1, with D uncertain. Trimming left V 5 bases short and J 0 bases short, with 16 bases between. This CDR3 has 16 residues. Germline lookup yields CDR1 MNHNS and CDR2 SASEGT. The CDR3 protein is CASSHTSGVMNTEAFF. For the CDR3, the DNA is TGTGCCAGCAGTCATACTAGTGGGGTAATGAACACTGAAGCTTTCTTT.

Ten or more counts support this clonotype. This chain joins TRBV5-1 and TRBJ2-2; possible D gene TRBD2, 6 bases. The CDR3 contains 15 residues. Trimming removed 3 bases at V and 1 base at J, with 10 bases between. CDR1 is SGHRS, CDR2 YFSETQ, per germline. CDR3 protein: CASSSGLKNTGELFF. CDR3 sequence (DNA): TGCGCCAGCAGCTCGGGACTCAAGAACACCGGGGAGCTGTTTTTT.

This clonotype has at least ten counts. This sequence joins TRBV9 and TRBJ2-2, with a weak D call TRBD2 (6 bases). The V end was cut by 2 bases, the J end by 2 bases, with 10 bases between. CDR1 and CDR2 (germline): SGDLS, YYNGEE. There are 15 residues in the CDR3. Written as DNA, the CDR3 is TGTGCCAGCAGCGTGGGAGGCCTAAACACCGGGGAGCTGTTTTTT. Its translation: CASSVGGLNTGELFF.

A few counts support this clonotype. This rearrangement joins TRBV19 to TRBJ2-2; the match to TRBD1 covers 8 bases. Trimming at V came to 3 bases and at J to 0 bases, leaving 6 bases not matched to a gene. CDR3 length: 17 residues. Germline V gene lookup returns CDR1 LNHDA and CDR2 SQIVND (reference sequence). CDR3 region: CASSIGPRGPNTGELFF. For the CDR3, the DNA is TGTGCCAGTAGTATTGGCCCCAGGGGGCCGAACACCGGGGAGCTGTTTTTT.

The table lists this clonotype with many counts. The CDR3 loop is CASSQDVASGGQETQYF. The CDR3, as DNA: TGTGCCAGCAGCCAAGATGTGGCTAGCGGGGGGCAAGAGACCCAGTACTTC. The chain couples TRBV4-2 to TRBJ2-5; 11 bases fit TRBD2. Germline CDR1 reads LGHNA; CDR2 reads YNFKEQ. V shed 0 bases and J 2 bases; nucleotides not matched to a gene: 5. This CDR3 comprises 17 residues.

This clonotype occurred many times. In DNA form, the CDR3 reads TGTGCCACCAGTGATCCCGCCCGGTCTGGAAACACCATATATTTT. Translation gives CATSDPARSGNTIYF. V gene TRBV24-1 combines with J gene TRBJ1-3; no clear D gene. V gave up 3 bases and J gave up 1 base, with 9 bases separating them. The CDR3 has 15 amino acids. Germline CDR1 is KGHDR and CDR2 is SFDVKD.

This clonotype was picked up a small number of times. The CDR3 nucleotides are TGTGCCAGCAGCTTAGAGGGCAGGGGGAGGTATGGCTACACCTTC. Its translation is CASSLEGRGRYGYTF. The rearrangement links TRBV7-9 to TRBJ1-2; 7 nucleotides line up with TRBD1. The CDR3 has 15 residues. Germline V gives CDR1 SEHNR, CDR2 FQNEAQ (reference sequence). Losses at the gene ends were 1 base for V and 5 bases for J; bases not matched to a gene: 7.

This clonotype was recorded at least ten times. The CDR3 nucleotides are TGCAGTGCTAGAGAAGGGACAGCCAATTCACCCCTCCACTTT. Its translation: CSAREGTANSPLHF. The rearrangement links TRBV20-1 to TRBJ1-6; TRBD1 agrees at 7 bases. The germline gives CDR1 DFQATT, CDR2 SNEGSKA (reference sequence). Germline trimming cut 0 bases from V and 7 bases from J; bases unmatched to any gene: 3. The CDR3 runs 14 residues.

This clonotype was seen ten or more times. This chain connects TRBV6-2 or TRBV6-3 to TRBJ1-2, with a tentative D call TRBD1 (6 bases). The CDR3 is 14 residues long. V dropped 6 bases and J dropped 4 bases, with 15 bases sitting between them. CDR1 and CDR2 from the germline V gene are MNHEY and SVGEGT. CDR3 sequence: CASRMQQGLYGYTF. The CDR3 DNA sequence: TGTGCCAGCAGGATGCAACAGGGACTCTATGGCTACACCTTC.

This clonotype was counted between two and nine times. This chain connects TRBV7-9 to TRBJ2-7; D is possibly TRBD1 (5 bases). Germline assignment: CDR1 SEHNR and CDR2 FQNEAQ (reference sequence). The CDR3 has 13 residues. Trimming took off 4 bases at V and 5 bases at J, with 12 bases between the two ends. The CDR3 is CASSSRQPNEQYF. The CDR3 DNA reads TGTGCCAGCAGCTCTCGACAGCCCAACGAGCAGTACTTC.

This clonotype was recorded many times. The rearrangement joins TRBV28 to TRBJ1-1, with a weak D call TRBD1 (5 bases). Trimming took 5 bases from V and 4 from J, leaving 17 bases between them. The length of the CDR3 is 15 residues. Per the germline V gene, CDR1 is MDHEN and CDR2 is SYDVKM. CDR3 bases: TGTGCCAGCAGTGCCGCAGGGATGGGAAGCACTGAAGCTTTCTTT. This codes for CASSAAGMGSTEAFF.

This clonotype was seen repeatedly, ten times or more. V and J are TRBV19 and TRBJ1-5; 7 bases match TRBD1. This CDR3 is built from 17 residues. V shed 3 bases and J 3 bases; nucleotides not matched to a gene: 11. Germline CDR1 LNHDA, CDR2 SQIVND (reference sequence). In DNA form, the CDR3 reads TGTGCCAGTAGTATTAACAGGGGCGCGATCGTCAATCAGCCCCAGCATTTT. This gives the protein CASSINRGAIVNQPQHF.

This clonotype was detected many times. This sequence joins TRBV6-5 and TRBJ2-7, with 8 bases aligning to TRBD1. J was trimmed by 2 bases and V by 9 bases; bases with no gene match: 6. Looked up from germline, CDR1 is MNHEY and CDR2 is SVGAGI. The CDR3 covers 13 residues. The CDR3 spells CASRRQGPYEQYF. The DNA for the CDR3 is TGTGCCAGTCGAAGACAGGGGCCCTACGAGCAGTACTTC.

This clonotype occurred many times. CDR3 amino acids: CASASGTTTLQETQYF. For the CDR3, the DNA is TGTGCTAGTGCGTCCGGGACCACCACGCTCCAAGAGACCCAGTACTTC. The gene calls are TRBV12-5 and TRBJ2-5; the D call may be TRBD1 or TRBD2 (5 bases each). The CDR3 has 16 residues. Germline assignment: CDR1 LGHNT and CDR2 FRNRAP. Between the trimmed V and J ends, which lost 7 bases and 1 base, there was a span of 19 bases.

This clonotype showed up many times. This chain joins TRBV12-3 or TRBV12-4 and TRBJ2-7; 7 positions match TRBD1. The J segment lost 3 bases and the V segment lost 2 bases, leaving 4 bases of the junction unmatched. The CDR3 extends over 14 amino acids. The CDR3 DNA reads as TGTGCCAGCAGTTTAAGACAGGGAATCTACGAGCAGTACTTC. As protein: CASSLRQGIYEQYF.

The table lists this clonotype with many counts. In DNA form, the CDR3 reads TGTGCCAGCAGCGCACTGGACGGGAACACTGAAGCTTTCTTT. Its translation is CASSALDGNTEAFF. The V gene is TRBV9, the J gene TRBJ1-1; D is undetermined. This CDR3 is 14 amino acids long. The V gene lost 3 bases and the J gene lost 1 base, with 10 bases spanning the gap. Germline CDR1 SGDLS, CDR2 YYNGEE.